This section outlines one TCR beta chain sequence together with its context. This specimen belongs to a study of CD8+ T cells in alopecia areata. cDNA prepared by RNA extraction and subsequent reverse transcription served as the template for sequencing. Assay: immunoSEQ multiplex PCR; the TCRdb copy retains only in-frame clones and omits some. The sample shows 150,000 to 200,000 clones, 40% to 55% of them seen only once. CDR3 size: 19 residues. Trimming took 5 bases from V and 0 from J, leaving 22 bases between them. The germline gives CDR1 LGHNT, CDR2 FRNRAP. Treatment reported: oral pan-JAK inhibitor, 5-10 mg twice daily.

This chain uses TRBV12-5 with TRBJ2-2, with D tentatively TRBD2 (5 bases). The sequencing here drew on CD8+ T cells sorted from blood, taken at approximately week 52, from a patient treated with tofacitinib. The receptor comes from a human donor with alopecia areata. The CDR3 DNA reads TGTGCTAGTGGTCCCCTCTCGCACGCGGGCTTCACGAACACCGGGGAGCTGTTTTTT. Its translation: CASGPLSHAGFTNTGELFF.